The 14 T cell receptor beta chains below were found in one sample sequenced in a study of CD8+ T cells in alopecia areata. Once RNA had been extracted, it was reverse transcribed into cDNA to act as the sequencing template. Produced via immunoSEQ multiplex PCR; TCRdb's table is partial and in-frame only. This repertoire lists some 120,000 clones without singletons; about 20% sits in the top ten. Sequencing was carried out using lesional skin. These receptors were taken from a C3H/HeJ mouse with alopecia areata. The MHC haplotype recorded for the strain is H2-k.

In its sample, this clone was seen a few times. The genes are named according to mouse. Read data end 4 residues before the CDR3 end; the end is taken from the germline J gene. The chain has TRBV13-3 and TRBJ1-1; TRBD1 might be the D (5 bases). Trimming cost V 3 bases and J 1 base, with 13 bases left between them. The CDR3 is made up of 15 amino acids. The V gene's germline CDR1 is NNHDY and CDR2 SYVADS. The CDR3 DNA, read in part, is TGTGCCAGCAGTGTTCAGGGAAGGGGGAACACA. Its protein is CASSVQGRGNT. The CDR3 reads in full as CASSVQGRGNTEVFF.

This clone has only a few counts. All gene names here are mouse names. CDR3 in amino acids: CASSRDRAGSDYTF. The CDR3 bases that were read are TGTGCCAGCAGTCGGGACAGGGCAGGCTCC. This chain connects TRBV13-1 to TRBJ1-2; 9 positions agree with TRBD1. The DNA ends 4 residues before the CDR3 does, and the rest of the CDR3 is filled in from the germline J gene. The CDR3 covers 14 residues. CDR1 NSHNY and CDR2 SYGAGN come from the germline V gene. J was trimmed by 4 bases and V by 4 bases; bases with no gene match: 5.

This clone turned up a few times. The genes are named according to mouse. The read stops 4 residues short of the end of the CDR3; the missing end is completed from the germline J gene. The chain has TRBV16 and TRBJ2-5; the match to TRBD2 covers 7 bases. The CDR3 has 15 amino acids. The ends lost 0 bases at V and 2 bases at J; junction bases unmatched: 2. CDR1 and CDR2 (germline): SGHSA, FRNQAP. CDR3 loop: CASSLEGGVQDTQYF. The sequenced CDR3 bases are TGTGCAAGCAGCTTAGAGGGGGGGGTCCAAGAC.

Details on this clone: The gene names here belong to mouse. Read coverage stops 4 residues before the CDR3 terminus; the germline J gene supplies the remainder. The rearrangement links TRBV5 to TRBJ1-1; D gene ambiguous. This CDR3 comprises 14 residues. V lost 0 bases and J lost 0, with 5 bases in between. Per germline, CDR1 LGHNA and CDR2 YNLKQL (reference sequence). The DNA read from the CDR3 is TGTGCCAGCAGCCAAGATATACAGAACACA. It specifies CASSQDIQNT. The CDR3 as a whole reads CASSQDIQNTEVFF.

This clone was recorded at least ten times. Mouse germline and gene names are used. From the germline J gene comes the end of the CDR3, since the read stops 4 residues before it. J is TRBJ2-4 and V is TRBV13-3; D gene unclear. Germline values: CDR1 NNHDY, CDR2 SYVADS. This CDR3 contains 11 residues. The CDR3 reads CASENRNTLYF. CDR3 DNA (partial): TGTGCCAGCGAGAACAGAAAC.

There are many counts of this clone. The gene names here belong to mouse. The CDR3 end is not reached by the read, which stops 4 residues before it; the germline J gene fills it in. The chain is built from TRBV13-3 and TRBJ2-1; TRBD2 is a possible D gene (6 bases). This CDR3 is built from 15 residues. V lost 3 bases and J lost 0, with 10 bases in between. Germline CDR1 reads NNHDY; CDR2 reads SYVADS. CDR3 sequence reads: CASSGGTLNYAEQFF. The DNA read from the CDR3 is TGTGCCAGCAGTGGGGGGACTCTTAACTATGCT.

Comment on this clone: Here the gene names and germline are mouse. The CDR3 is cut off 4 residues early in the read; its end comes from the germline J gene. At the DNA level, this CDR3 is encoded by other sequences in the same sample as well. The J gene is TRBJ2-4, the V gene TRBV13-3; 8 bases fit TRBD1. Trimming took 2 bases from V and 0 from J; bases not matched to a gene: 2. Germline V gives CDR1 NNHDY, CDR2 SYVADS. This CDR3 spans 15 amino acids. CDR3 bases read: TGTGCCAGCAGTGAAGGGACAGGTAGTCAAAAC. It specifies CASSEGTGSQN. The full-length CDR3 reads as CASSEGTGSQNTLYF.

This clone was found a few times. At residue 12, the translated DNA and the protein in TCRdb do not agree; the protein given here is derived from the DNA. Mouse names are used for the genes. The observed sequence ends 3 residues before the CDR3 terminus, with the missing tail filled in from the germline J gene. The J gene is TRBJ1-3, the V gene TRBV13-3, with TRBD1 as a possible D gene (6 bases). Germline CDR1 reads NNHDY; CDR2 reads SYVADS. Trimming pared 1 base from V and 3 bases from J, leaving 11 bases between. CDR3 size: 15 residues. The sequenced CDR3 bases are TGTGCCAGCAGTGATCAGGGGCGCGGTGGAAATACG. Its translation: CASSDQGRGGNT. From start to end, the CDR3 is CASSDQGRGGNTLYF.

Comment on this clone: Gene names refer to mouse genes. The CDR3 extends 4 residues past the end of the read, so its final part is completed from the germline J gene. The J gene is TRBJ1-4, the V gene TRBV13-3, with a possible D match to TRBD1 (6 bases). The germline V gene encodes CDR1 NNHDY and CDR2 SYVADS. This CDR3 is built from 16 residues. V was trimmed by 1 base and J by 0 bases, leaving 10 bases between them. Incomplete CDR3 DNA: TGTGCCAGCAGTGATTTGGGACACATTTCCAACGAA. Its protein product is CASSDLGHISNE. In full, the CDR3 reads CASSDLGHISNERLFF.

On this clone: The gene symbols are mouse symbols. The observed sequence ends 4 residues before the CDR3 terminus, with the missing tail filled in from the germline J gene. This rearrangement joins TRBV19 to TRBJ2-5; D is perhaps TRBD1 (5 bases). This CDR3 comprises 14 residues. Germline V lookup: CDR1 FNHDT, CDR2 SITEND (reference sequence). The sequenced part of the CDR3 DNA is TGTGCCAGCAGTATATCGGACGCAGGGGAC. Protein product: CASSISDAGD. The whole CDR3 protein is CASSISDAGDTQYF.

This clone was seen only a few times. Mouse germline and gene names are used. The CDR3 end lies 4 residues beyond the end of the read and is filled in from the germline J gene. The chain joins TRBV13-3 to TRBJ2-2; TRBD2 matches 11 bases. This CDR3 contains 15 residues. Germline CDR1 reads NNHDY; CDR2 reads SYVADS. The V and J ends lost 3 bases and 3 bases, in that order; junction bases with no gene match: 1. The CDR3 loop is CASSGGLGDTGQLYF. Incomplete CDR3 DNA: TGTGCCAGCAGTGGGGGACTGGGGGACACCGGG.

This clone was detected a few times. The listed genes are named as in mouse. Sequencing ends 4 residues short of the CDR3 end; the germline J gene provides the rest. This chain joins TRBV1 and TRBJ2-4; TRBD1 might be the D (6 bases). CDR3 length equals 15 residues. V was shortened by 0 bases and J by 3 bases, with 10 bases between the two germline ends. CDR1 is NSQYPW and CDR2 is LRSPGD in the germline V gene (reference sequence). This chain's CDR3 is CTCSADRGTQNTLYF. Incomplete CDR3 DNA: TGCACCTGCAGTGCAGATAGGGGGACGCAAAAC.

Only a few counts were recorded for this clone. Genes here carry mouse names. The observed sequence ends 4 residues before the CDR3 terminus, with the missing tail filled in from the germline J gene. The chain uses TRBV13-1 and TRBJ2-1; D may be TRBD1 (6 bases). This CDR3 is built from 14 residues. V lost 5 bases and J 0 bases, leaving 9 bases between the germline ends. CDR1 NSHNY and CDR2 SYGAGN come from the germline V gene. The sequenced CDR3 bases are TGTGCCAGCAGGGGGGACAATAACTATGCT. Amino acid sequence: CASRGDNNYA. The whole CDR3 is CASRGDNNYAEQFF.

This clone has a handful of counts. The gene names here belong to mouse. Read data end 4 residues before the CDR3 end; the end is taken from the germline J gene. The chain links TRBV13-3 to TRBJ1-2; 12 nucleotides align to TRBD1. CDR1 NNHDY and CDR2 SYVADS come from the germline V gene. V shed 3 bases and J 4 bases; nucleotides not matched to a gene: 4. The CDR3 loop spans 15 amino acids. CDR3 amino acids: CASSAGTGGVSDYTF. The CDR3 bases that were read are TGTGCCAGCAGTGCCGGGACAGGGGGCGTCTCC.